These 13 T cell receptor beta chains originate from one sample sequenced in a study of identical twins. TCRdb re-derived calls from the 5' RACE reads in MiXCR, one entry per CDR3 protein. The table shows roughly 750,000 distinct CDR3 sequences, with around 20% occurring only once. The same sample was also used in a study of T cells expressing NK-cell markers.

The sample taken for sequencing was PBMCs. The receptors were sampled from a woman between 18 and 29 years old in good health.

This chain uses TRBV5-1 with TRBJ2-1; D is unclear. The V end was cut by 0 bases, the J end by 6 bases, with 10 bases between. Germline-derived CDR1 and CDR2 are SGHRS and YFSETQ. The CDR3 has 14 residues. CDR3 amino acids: CASSLDPTSNEQFF. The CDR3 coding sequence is TGCGCCAGCAGCTTGGATCCGACGAGCAATGAGCAGTTCTTC.

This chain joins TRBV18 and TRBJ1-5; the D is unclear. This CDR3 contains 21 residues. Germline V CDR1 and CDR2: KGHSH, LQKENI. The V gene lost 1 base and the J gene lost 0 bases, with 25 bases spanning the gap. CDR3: CASSPRPDDFTQTYSNQPQHF. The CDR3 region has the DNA TGTGCCAGCTCACCACGACCGGACGACTTTACTCAGACCTATAGCAATCAGCCCCAGCATTTT.

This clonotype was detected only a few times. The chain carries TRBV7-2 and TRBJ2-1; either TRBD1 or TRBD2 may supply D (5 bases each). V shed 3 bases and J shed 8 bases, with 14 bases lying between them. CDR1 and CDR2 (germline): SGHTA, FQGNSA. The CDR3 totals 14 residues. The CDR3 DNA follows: TGTGCCAGCAGCTTTCGGGACGCCAGCGATGAGCAGTTCTTC. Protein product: CASSFRDASDEQFF.

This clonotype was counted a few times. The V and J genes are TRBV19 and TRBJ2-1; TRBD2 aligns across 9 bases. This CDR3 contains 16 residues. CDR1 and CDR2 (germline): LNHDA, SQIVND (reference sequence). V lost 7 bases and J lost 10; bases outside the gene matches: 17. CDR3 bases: TGTGCCAGTAAAGTGGGGCTAGCGGGAACCCTTGGGGAGCAGTTCTTC. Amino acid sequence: CASKVGLAGTLGEQFF.

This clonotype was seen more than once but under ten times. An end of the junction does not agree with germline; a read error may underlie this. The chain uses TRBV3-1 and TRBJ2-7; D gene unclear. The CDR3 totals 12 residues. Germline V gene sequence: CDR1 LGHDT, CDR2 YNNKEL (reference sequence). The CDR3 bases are TGTGCCAGCAGCCAAGAGTACGCCACCCAGGCCTTC. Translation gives CASSQEYATQAF.

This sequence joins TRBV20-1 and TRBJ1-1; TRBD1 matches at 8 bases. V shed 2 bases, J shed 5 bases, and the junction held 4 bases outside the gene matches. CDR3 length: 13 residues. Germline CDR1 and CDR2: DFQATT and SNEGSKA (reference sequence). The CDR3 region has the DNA TGCAGTGCTAGACAGGGGGCATTAACTGAAGCTTTCTTT. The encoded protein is CSARQGALTEAFF.

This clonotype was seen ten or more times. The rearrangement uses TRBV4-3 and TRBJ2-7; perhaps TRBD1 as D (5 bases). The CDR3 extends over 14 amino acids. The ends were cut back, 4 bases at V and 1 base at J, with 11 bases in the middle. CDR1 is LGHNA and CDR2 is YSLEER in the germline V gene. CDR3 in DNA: TGCGCCAGCAGCCCAGGGCTAGTGTCCTACGAGCAGTACTTC. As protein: CASSPGLVSYEQYF.

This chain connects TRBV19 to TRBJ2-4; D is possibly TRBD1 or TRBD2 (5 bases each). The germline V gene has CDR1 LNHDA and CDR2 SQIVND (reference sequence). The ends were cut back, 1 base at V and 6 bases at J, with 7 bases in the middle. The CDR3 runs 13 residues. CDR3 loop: CASSIVGGNIQYF. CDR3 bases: TGTGCCAGTAGTATAGTTGGGGGAAACATTCAGTACTTC. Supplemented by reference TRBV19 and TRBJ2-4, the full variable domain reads DGGITQSPKYLFRKEGQNVTLSCEQNLNHDAMYWYRQDPGQGLRLIYYSQIVNDFQKGDIAEGYSVSREKKESFPLTVTSAQKNPTAFYLCASSIVGGNIQYFGAGTRLSVL.

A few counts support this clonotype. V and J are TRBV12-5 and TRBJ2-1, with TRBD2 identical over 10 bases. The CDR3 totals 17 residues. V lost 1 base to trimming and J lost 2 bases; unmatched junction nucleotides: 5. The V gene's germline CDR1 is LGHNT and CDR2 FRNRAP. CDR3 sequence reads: CASGLALAGDPYNEQFF. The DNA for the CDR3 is TGTGCTAGTGGTTTGGCCCTAGCGGGAGACCCCTACAATGAGCAGTTCTTC.

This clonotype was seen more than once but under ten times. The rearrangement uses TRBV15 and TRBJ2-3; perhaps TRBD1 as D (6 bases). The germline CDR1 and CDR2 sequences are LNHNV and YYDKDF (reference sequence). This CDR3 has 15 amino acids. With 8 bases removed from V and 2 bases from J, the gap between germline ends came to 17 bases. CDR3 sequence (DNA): TGTGCCACCGCCGAGGGGGATCTGAACACAGATACGCAGTATTTT. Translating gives CATAEGDLNTDTQYF.

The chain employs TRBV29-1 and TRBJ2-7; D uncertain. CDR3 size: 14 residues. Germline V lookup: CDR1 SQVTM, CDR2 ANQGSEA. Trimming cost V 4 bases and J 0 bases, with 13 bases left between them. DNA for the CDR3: TGCAGCGTTGTAGATACCACAAGCTCCTACGAGCAGTACTTC. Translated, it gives CSVVDTTSSYEQYF.

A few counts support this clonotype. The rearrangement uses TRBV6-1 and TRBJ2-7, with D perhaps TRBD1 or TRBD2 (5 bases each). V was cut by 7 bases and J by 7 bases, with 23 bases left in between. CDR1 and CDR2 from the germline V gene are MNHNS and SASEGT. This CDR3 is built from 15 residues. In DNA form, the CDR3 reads TGTGCCAGCAACCCACGGGGCAGAGCAACCGGGGAGCAGTACTTC. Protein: CASNPRGRATGEQYF.

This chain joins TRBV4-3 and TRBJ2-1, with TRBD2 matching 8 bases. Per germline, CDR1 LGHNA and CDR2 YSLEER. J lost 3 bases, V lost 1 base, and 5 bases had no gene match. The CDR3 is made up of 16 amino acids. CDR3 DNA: TGCGCCAGCAGCCAAGCGTGGCTAGCGGGCTACAATGAGCAGTTCTTC. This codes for CASSQAWLAGYNEQFF.